One sample yielded the 29 T cell receptor beta chains listed below, sequenced in a study of T cells in Graves' hyperthyroidism and ophthalmopathy. TCR beta CDR3 sequences were amplified from RNA transcripts. Using the HTBI primer set, a first-round RT-PCR was run on the TCR CDR3. A single record per CDR3 protein comes from TCRdb applying MiXCR to the multiplex PCR reads. The data show hundreds of thousands of distinct CDR3 sequences, under 15% seen once. The sample taken for sequencing was blood. All receptors derive from a woman younger than 30 with Graves' hyperthyroidism.

This clonotype was counted at least ten times. The chain recombines TRBV15 with TRBJ1-2; D is unresolved. CDR3 length: 13 amino acids. From germline, CDR1 is LNHNV and CDR2 YYDKDF (reference sequence). Between the trimmed V and J ends, which lost 5 bases and 5 bases, there was a span of 12 bases. The CDR3 DNA reads TGTGCCACCAGCCAACTCGAGGGATATGGCTACACCTTC. It encodes CATSQLEGYGYTF. The variable domain in full, completed from reference TRBV15 and TRBJ1-2, reads DAMVIQNPRYQVTQFGKPVTLSCSQTLNHNVMYWYQQKSSQAPKLLFHYYDKDFNNEADTPDNFQSRRPNTSFCFLDIRSPGLGDTAMYLCATSQLEGYGYTFGSGTRLTVV.

The CDR3 here is CASSPVGPAWEQYF. As DNA, the CDR3 is TGTGCCAGCAGCCCCGTTGGGCCCGCATGGGAGCAGTACTTC. The genes are TRBV14 and TRBJ2-7; D unclear. CDR1 and CDR2 from the germline V gene are SGHDN and FVKESK. Trimming cost V 4 bases and J 7 bases, with 17 bases left between them. The CDR3 runs to 14 residues. The complete variable domain, with remaining parts taken from reference TRBV14 and TRBJ2-7, reads EAGVTQFPSHSVIEKGQTVTLRCDPISGHDNLYWYRRVMGKEIKFLLHFVKESKQDESGMPNNRFLAERTGGTYSTLKVQPAELEDSGVYFCASSPVGPAWEQYFGPGTRLTVT.

The rearrangement uses TRBV9 and TRBJ2-5; D assignment may be TRBD1 or TRBD2 (5 bases each). The length of the CDR3 is 13 residues. Germline loops: CDR1 SGDLS, CDR2 YYNGEE. V was pared by 4 bases and J by 5 bases, with 12 bases between. The CDR3 spells CASSFTWGETQYF. In DNA form, the CDR3 reads TGTGCCAGCAGCTTTACCTGGGGGGAGACCCAGTACTTC.

The chain joins TRBV11-2 to TRBJ2-3, with 12 bases fitting TRBD2. Germline V CDR1 and CDR2: SGHAT, FQNNGV. Losses at the gene ends were 5 bases for V and 3 bases for J; bases not matched to a gene: 15. The CDR3 loop spans 19 amino acids. In nucleotides, the CDR3 is TGTGCCAGCAGCCCAAAAACTAGCGGGAGGCCCCGGAGTACAGATACGCAGTATTTT. Translated, it gives CASSPKTSGRPRSTDTQYF.

The table lists this clonotype with many counts. V is TRBV11-2 and J is TRBJ1-2; possible D gene TRBD1, 5 bases. The V and J ends lost 5 bases and 2 bases respectively, with 15 bases between them. The length of the CDR3 is 15 residues. From germline, CDR1 is SGHAT and CDR2 FQNNGV. The CDR3: CASSTPRGENYGYTF. The CDR3 DNA follows: TGTGCCAGCAGCACCCCGCGGGGGGAGAACTATGGCTACACCTTC.

The chain has TRBV4-2 and TRBJ1-1, with D maybe TRBD1 (6 bases). This CDR3 comprises 15 residues. V was shortened by 1 base and J by 3 bases, with 12 bases between the two germline ends. Germline V gene data show CDR1 as LGHNA and CDR2 as YNFKEQ. The CDR3 DNA is TGTGCCAGCAGCCAAGGAGGACAGATTTACACTGAAGCTTTCTTT. Translating gives CASSQGGQIYTEAFF.

The rearrangement joins TRBV6-4 to TRBJ2-1, with D hard to call. Germline CDR1 and CDR2: MRHNA and SNTAGT. Deletions cut 4 bases from V and 3 bases from J, with 13 bases between. This CDR3 comprises 15 residues. Here the CDR3 reads CASSASPNLYNEQFF. Here the CDR3 DNA reads TGTGCCAGCAGTGCGAGCCCAAATCTCTACAATGAGCAGTTCTTC.

The chain is built from TRBV30 and TRBJ2-3; a weak D match, TRBD1 (6 bases). CDR1 is GTSNPN and CDR2 is SVGIG in the germline V gene (reference sequence). CDR3 length equals 13 residues. Trimming stripped 5 bases from V and 4 bases from J, with 13 bases between. The CDR3 DNA follows: TGTGCCTGGGGTACAGGGATTTCAGATACGCAGTATTTT. It is translated as CAWGTGISDTQYF.

This rearrangement joins TRBV5-1 to TRBJ2-5, with TRBD1 matching 8 bases. There are 14 residues in the CDR3. The germline gives CDR1 SGHRS, CDR2 YFSETQ. V lost 3 bases to trimming and J lost 4 bases; unmatched junction nucleotides: 5. CDR3 coding DNA: TGCGCCAGCAGCTCCGACAGGGGTGGAGAGACCCAGTACTTC. This codes for CASSSDRGGETQYF.

This clonotype was counted ten times or more. The chain links TRBV28 to TRBJ2-5; TRBD2 matches 10 bases. V dropped 6 bases and J dropped 7; count of bases not matched to a gene: 14. The length of the CDR3 is 16 residues. Germline-derived CDR1 and CDR2 are MDHEN and SYDVKM. CDR3 sequence reads: CASRPRGAGGLRTQYF. The CDR3 nucleotides are TGTGCCAGCAGACCCCGTGGAGCGGGGGGGCTGAGGACCCAGTACTTC.

The CDR3 here is CASAEGQPLYEQYF. The CDR3 coding sequence is TGTGCCAGTGCCGAGGGACAGCCTTTATACGAGCAGTACTTC. V and J are TRBV19 and TRBJ2-7; TRBD1 agrees at 7 bases. Trimming took 8 bases from V and 4 from J; bases not matched to a gene: 11. This CDR3 is built from 14 residues. Germline V CDR1 and CDR2: LNHDA, SQIVND (reference sequence).

This clonotype has ten or more counts. The V and J genes are TRBV27 and TRBJ2-1, with a possible D match to TRBD2 (5 bases). Per the germline V gene, CDR1 is MNHEY and CDR2 is SMNVEV (reference sequence). The CDR3 is 16 residues long. Trimming left V 1 base short and J 7 bases short, with 17 bases between. CDR3 residues: CASSLYPPRGPNEQFF. The CDR3 DNA sequence: TGTGCCAGCAGTTTATATCCCCCCCGGGGTCCAAATGAGCAGTTCTTC.

This clonotype was seen many times. The chain carries TRBV7-2 and TRBJ1-4; TRBD1 matches 10 bases. Germline loops: CDR1 SGHTA, CDR2 FQGNSA. The CDR3 has 20 residues. V was clipped by 5 bases and J by 1 base; unmatched bases: 16. In DNA form, the CDR3 reads TGTGCCAGCAGCGCATATTCCGGGACAGGGGCCGGGGGAACTAATGAAAAACTGTTTTTT. Its protein is CASSAYSGTGAGGTNEKLFF.

As to this clonotype: Germline is not matched at one junction end, which may reflect a read error. The rearrangement uses TRBV6-1 and TRBJ1-4; a weak D match, TRBD1 (5 bases). The CDR3 totals 17 residues. The germline V gene has CDR1 MNHNS and CDR2 SASEGT. CDR3 coding DNA: TGTGCCAGCAGAGTCTCCCCATGGGCAGGGACTAATGAAGAACTGTTTTTT. It yields the protein CASRVSPWAGTNEELFF.

In its sample, this clonotype was seen many times. The gene calls are TRBV20-1 and TRBJ2-7; 9 bases fit TRBD1. The CDR3 loop spans 15 amino acids. Germline values: CDR1 DFQATT, CDR2 SNEGSKA (reference sequence). J was trimmed by 4 bases and V by 2 bases; bases with no gene match: 9. CDR3 sequence: CSARRRTGGAYEQYF. The DNA for the CDR3 is TGCAGTGCTAGAAGAAGAACAGGGGGCGCGTACGAGCAGTACTTC.

This clonotype was seen ten or more times. The chain joins TRBV7-8 to TRBJ2-3; D possibly matches TRBD1 or TRBD2 (5 bases each). V lost 5 bases and J lost 4, with 16 bases in between. The length of the CDR3 is 15 residues. The germline V gene has CDR1 SGHVS and CDR2 FQNEAQ. The CDR3 DNA reads TGTGCCAGCAGCGAGATCTGGGACCGGCCAGATACGCAGTATTTT. Translated, it gives CASSEIWDRPDTQYF.

There are many counts of this clonotype. The chain employs TRBV10-3 and TRBJ2-7; D may match TRBD1 or TRBD2 (5 bases each). V dropped 0 bases and J dropped 2 bases, with 11 bases sitting between them. This CDR3 region has 15 residues. The germline V gene has CDR1 ENHRY and CDR2 SYGVKD. CDR3 amino acids: CAISESRGAAYEQYF. In nucleotides, the CDR3 is TGTGCCATCAGTGAGTCCAGAGGGGCGGCCTACGAGCAGTACTTC.

This chain joins TRBV10-3 and TRBJ2-7; D might be TRBD1 or TRBD2, each matching 5 bases. Deletions cut 0 bases from V and 7 bases from J, with 10 bases between. The CDR3 totals 13 residues. The germline gives CDR1 ENHRY, CDR2 SYGVKD. The CDR3 DNA sequence: TGTGCCATCAGTGAGTCCAGGGAGCGGGAGCAGTACTTC. This codes for CAISESREREQYF.

This clonotype was seen many times. The chain carries TRBV10-3 and TRBJ1-1; TRBD1 might be the D (5 bases). The CDR3 totals 14 residues. Looked up from germline, CDR1 is ENHRY and CDR2 is SYGVKD. V lost 4 bases and J 0 bases, leaving 9 bases between the germline ends. This chain's CDR3 is CAISGGSMNTEAFF. The CDR3 DNA sequence: TGTGCCATCAGTGGGGGGTCCATGAACACTGAAGCTTTCTTT.

This clonotype was found many times. The chain carries TRBV14 and TRBJ2-4, with D hard to call. Trimming removed 1 base from V and 7 bases from J, with 5 bases in between. Per germline, CDR1 SGHDN and CDR2 FVKESK. This CDR3 is built from 12 residues. The CDR3 coding sequence is TGTGCCAGCAGCCAAGTTCTGAACATTCAGTACTTC. This encodes CASSQVLNIQYF. The whole variable domain, remainder taken from reference TRBV14 and TRBJ2-4, is EAGVTQFPSHSVIEKGQTVTLRCDPISGHDNLYWYRRVMGKEIKFLLHFVKESKQDESGMPNNRFLAERTGGTYSTLKVQPAELEDSGVYFCASSQVLNIQYFGAGTRLSVL.

On this clonotype: A much bigger clone sits one base away, suggesting this may be a read error. Because the CDR3 is missing its conserved closing phenylalanine or tryptophan, this is likely a read error. The chain joins TRBV13 to TRBJ1-2; 7 bases are a match to TRBD1. The germline CDR1 and CDR2 sequences are PRHDT and FYEKMQ (reference sequence). The junction had 10 bases not matched to a gene; V was cut back by 5 bases and J by 4 bases. CDR3 length equals 15 residues. The CDR3 region is CASSAQTGYGYGYTV. CDR3 sequence (DNA): TGTGCCAGCAGCGCCCAGACAGGGTACGGCTATGGCTACACCGTC.

This clonotype came up many times. The gene calls are TRBV12-3 or TRBV12-4 and TRBJ2-3, with D tentatively TRBD1 (5 bases). With 6 bases removed from V and 5 bases from J, the gap between germline ends came to 15 bases. CDR3 size: 14 residues. The CDR3 DNA reads TGTGCCAGCAGGACCATGACAGTGAGAGATACGCAGTATTTT. It translates to CASRTMTVRDTQYF.

Turning to this clonotype: A much larger clone differs from this one at a single base, so this may be a read error. This chain's CDR3 is CASSKRIAGNEQFF. The CDR3 DNA follows: TGTGCCAGCAGTAAACGAATCGCGGGGAATGAGCAGTTCTTC. The chain is built from TRBV2 and TRBJ2-1; D possibly corresponds to TRBD2 (6 bases). Trimming took 5 bases from V and 7 from J, leaving 15 bases between them. This CDR3 is built from 14 residues. Germline-derived CDR1 and CDR2 are SNHLY and FYNNEI.

Only a few counts were recorded for this clonotype. The chain uses TRBV7-3 and TRBJ2-3; no clear D. Trimming removed 4 bases from V and 0 bases from J, with 14 bases in between. This CDR3 contains 16 residues. Germline assignment: CDR1 SGHTA and CDR2 FQGTGA. The CDR3 DNA reads as TGTGCCAGCAGCTCCCTGGGCGGCCCTAGCACAGATACGCAGTATTTT. Encoded protein: CASSSLGGPSTDTQYF.

This clonotype has a count of ten or more. V usage is TRBV12-3 or TRBV12-4 and J usage is TRBJ2-5; the match to TRBD2 covers 10 bases. J gave up 3 bases and V 5 bases, and 15 bases lay outside the gene matches. CDR3 size: 18 residues. The DNA for the CDR3 is TGTGCCAGCAGTCCGTTAAGGGCGGTAGCGGGGGGTAAAGAGACCCAGTACTTC. Protein sequence: CASSPLRAVAGGKETQYF.

This clonotype was detected ten times or more. The chain recombines TRBV7-8 with TRBJ1-5, with D uncertain. V lost 1 base to trimming and J lost 4 bases, with 11 bases between them. The CDR3 has 15 residues. Germline CDR1 is SGHVS and CDR2 is FQNEAQ. The CDR3: CASSLGIGRNQPQHF. CDR3 nucleotides: TGTGCCAGCAGCTTAGGGATAGGGAGAAATCAGCCCCAGCATTTT.

This clonotype was seen ten or more times. This rearrangement joins TRBV18 to TRBJ2-1; unclear D gene. CDR1 is KGHSH and CDR2 is LQKENI in the germline V gene. The CDR3 loop spans 17 amino acids. V shed 2 bases and J shed 2 bases, with 16 bases lying between them. The chain's CDR3 is CASSPGYGPPPYNEQFF. In DNA, the CDR3 is TGTGCCAGCTCACCAGGTTATGGACCCCCCCCCTACAATGAGCAGTTCTTC.

This clonotype turned up a few times. This sequence joins TRBV6-1 and TRBJ2-1, with D possibly matching TRBD2 (7 bases). The length of the CDR3 is 12 residues. Germline-derived CDR1 and CDR2 are MNHNS and SASEGT. V was clipped by 9 bases and J by 10 bases, with 16 bases between them. CDR3: CASTNPGGEQFF. The CDR3 bases are TGTGCCAGTACCAATCCGGGGGGCGAGCAGTTCTTC.

The V and J genes are TRBV10-3 and TRBJ2-3; tentatively, D is TRBD2 (6 bases). Germline V CDR1 and CDR2: ENHRY, SYGVKD. This CDR3 comprises 15 residues. V lost 10 bases and J lost 4, with 21 bases in between. This chain's CDR3 is CATVGTLIGADTQYF. The CDR3 DNA reads as TGTGCCACCGTGGGGACTCTAATTGGGGCAGATACGCAGTATTTT.